The rows below give T cell receptor beta chains drawn from one sample of a study of patients and donors after allogeneic stem cell transplantation. Each CDR3 protein is one row after TCRdb ran MiXCR on the RT-PCR reads. The repertoire includes about a million distinct CDR3 sequences, roughly 18% of them detected once, and 5% to 6.5% sits in the top ten. What was sequenced was blood, either unsorted or a sorted T cell fraction (not recorded which). All receptors come from a human donor who was either an allogeneic HSCT recipient or a stem cell or donor lymphocyte infusion donor (not recorded which). It is not recorded whose cells these are; they may come from a transplant donor. Each CDR3 is given with its conserved first and last residue. The order of the fields is J gene, CDR3 length, D gene, V gene, clone size, CDR3 protein, CDR3 DNA. D genes are given only for firm matches. Expanded clones are given a class, and other clones once, few, many or no size at all.

TRBJ1-2 13 NA TRBV20-1 few CSARSRTNYGYTF TGCAGTGCTAGAAGCAGGACTAACTATGGCTACACCTTC
TRBJ1-2 14 NA TRBV12-3/TRBV12-4 NA CASSPPSRARGYTF TGTGCCAGCAGTCCCCCGTCCAGGGCTCGCGGCTACACCTTC
TRBJ1-2 17 NA TRBV12-5 NA CASGLAGRLSPSGGYTF TGTGCTAGTGGTTTGGCTGGACGGTTAAGTCCCTCGGGTGGCTACACCTTC
TRBJ2-1 14 TRBD1 TRBV3-1 once CASSPRQGAIPQFF TGTGCCAGCAGCCCCCGACAGGGGGCAATCCCACAGTTCTTC
TRBJ2-1 16 TRBD1 TRBV11-3 NA CASSARVQGASGEQFF TGTGCCAGCAGCGCGAGGGTACAGGGGGCGAGTGGTGAGCAGTTCTTC
TRBJ1-2 13 NA TRBV12-3/TRBV12-4 many CASRGSGGYGYTF TGTGCCAGCAGGGGCAGTGGCGGGTATGGCTACACCTTC
TRBJ1-1 17 TRBD1 TRBV9 NA CASSGAGPRGENTEAFF TGTGCCAGCAGCGGAGCGGGACCCAGGGGGGAGAACACTGAAGCTTTCTTT
TRBJ2-7 17 TRBD2 TRBV3-1 few CASSQTWTSGYSYEQYF TGTGCCAGCAGCCAGACCTGGACTAGCGGGTACTCCTACGAGCAGTACTTC
TRBJ2-7 14 TRBD2 TRBV6-2/TRBV6-3 NA CASKASGGTYEQYF TGTGCCAGCAAGGCTAGCGGGGGGACCTACGAGCAGTACTTC
TRBJ2-7 13 NA TRBV20-1 few CSAEIDSSYEQYF TGCAGTGCCGAAATCGACAGTTCCTACGAGCAGTACTTC